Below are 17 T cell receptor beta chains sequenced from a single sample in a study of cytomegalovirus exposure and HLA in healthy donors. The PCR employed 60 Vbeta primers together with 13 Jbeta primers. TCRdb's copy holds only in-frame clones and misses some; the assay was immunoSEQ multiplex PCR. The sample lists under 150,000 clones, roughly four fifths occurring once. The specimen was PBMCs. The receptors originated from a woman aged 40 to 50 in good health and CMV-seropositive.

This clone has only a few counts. CDR3 in amino acids: CASSQDVRGENEQFF. CDR3 nucleotides: TGCGCCAGCAGCCAAGATGTCAGGGGCGAAAATGAGCAGTTCTTC. This chain links TRBV4-3 with TRBJ2-1; TRBD1 is a possible D gene (6 bases). CDR3 length: 15 amino acids. Germline CDR1 LGHNA, CDR2 YSLEER. The V end was cut by 0 bases, the J end by 7 bases, with 13 bases between.

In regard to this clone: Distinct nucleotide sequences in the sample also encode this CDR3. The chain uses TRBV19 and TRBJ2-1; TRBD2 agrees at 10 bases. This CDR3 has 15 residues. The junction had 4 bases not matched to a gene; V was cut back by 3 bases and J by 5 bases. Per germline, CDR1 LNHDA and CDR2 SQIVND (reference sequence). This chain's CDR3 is CASSILAGGNNEQFF. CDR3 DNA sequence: TGTGCCAGTAGTATCTTAGCGGGAGGTAACAATGAGCAGTTCTTC.

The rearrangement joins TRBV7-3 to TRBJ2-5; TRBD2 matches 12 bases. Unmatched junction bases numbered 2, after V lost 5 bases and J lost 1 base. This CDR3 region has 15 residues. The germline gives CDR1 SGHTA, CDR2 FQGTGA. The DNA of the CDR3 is TGTGCCAGCAGCCTAGCGGGAGGGTTCCAAGAGACCCAGTACTTC. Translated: CASSLAGGFQETQYF.

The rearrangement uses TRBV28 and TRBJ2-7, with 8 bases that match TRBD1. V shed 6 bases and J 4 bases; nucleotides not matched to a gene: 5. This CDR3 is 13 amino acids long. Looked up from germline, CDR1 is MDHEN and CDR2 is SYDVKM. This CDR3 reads CASSGTGPYEQYF. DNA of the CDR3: TGTGCCAGCAGCGGGACAGGACCTTACGAGCAGTACTTC.

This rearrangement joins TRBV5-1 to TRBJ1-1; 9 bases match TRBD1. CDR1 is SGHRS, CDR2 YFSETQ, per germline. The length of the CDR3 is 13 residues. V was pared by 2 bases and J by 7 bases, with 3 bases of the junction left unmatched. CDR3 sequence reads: CASSLTGGGEAFF. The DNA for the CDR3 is TGCGCCAGCAGCTTAACAGGGGGCGGTGAAGCTTTCTTT. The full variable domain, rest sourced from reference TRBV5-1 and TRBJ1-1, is KAGVTQTPRYLIKTRGQQVTLSCSPISGHRSVSWYQQTPGQGLQFLFEYFSETQRNKGNFPGRFSGRQFSNSRSEMNVSTLELGDSALYLCASSLTGGGEAFFGQGTRLTVV.

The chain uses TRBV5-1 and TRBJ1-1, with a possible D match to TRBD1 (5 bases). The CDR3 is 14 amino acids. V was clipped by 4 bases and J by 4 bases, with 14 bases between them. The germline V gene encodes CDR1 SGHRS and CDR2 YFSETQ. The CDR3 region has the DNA TGCGCCAGCAGCACCAGGGTTAGGGGCACTGAAGCTTTCTTT. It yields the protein CASSTRVRGTEAFF.

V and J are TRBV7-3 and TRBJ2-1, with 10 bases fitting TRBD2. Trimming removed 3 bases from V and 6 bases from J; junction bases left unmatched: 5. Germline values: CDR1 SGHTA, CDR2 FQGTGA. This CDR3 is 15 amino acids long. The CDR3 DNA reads TGTGCCAGCAGCTTGATAGCGGGAGGAGGCAATGAGCAGTTCTTC. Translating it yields CASSLIAGGGNEQFF.

This CDR3 reads CASSASGNWNQPQHF. In DNA, the CDR3 is TGTGCCAGCAGTGCTTCGGGGAATTGGAATCAGCCCCAGCATTTT. The chain employs TRBV6-1 and TRBJ1-5; D remains ambiguous. CDR3 length equals 15 residues. Trimming took off 4 bases at V and 4 bases at J, with 14 bases between the two ends. Germline lookup yields CDR1 MNHNS and CDR2 SASEGT.

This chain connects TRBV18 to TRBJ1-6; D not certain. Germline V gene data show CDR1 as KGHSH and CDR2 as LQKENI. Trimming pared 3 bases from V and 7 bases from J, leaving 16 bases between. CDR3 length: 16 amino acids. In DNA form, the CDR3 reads TGTGCCAGCTCACCTCGGAGGGAGTCGGGGAATTCACCCCTCCACTTT. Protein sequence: CASSPRRESGNSPLHF.

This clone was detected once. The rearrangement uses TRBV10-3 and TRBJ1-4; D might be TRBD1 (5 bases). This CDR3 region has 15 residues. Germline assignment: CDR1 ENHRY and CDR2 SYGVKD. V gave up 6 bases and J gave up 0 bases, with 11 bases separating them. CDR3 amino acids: CAIRGGTTTNEKLFF. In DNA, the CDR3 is TGTGCCATCAGGGGGGGGACCACAACTAATGAAAAACTGTTTTTT.

The CDR3 DNA sequence: TGTGCCAGCAGTGAATTAGCGGGGGGGCTGAATGAGCAGTTCTTC. Protein product: CASSELAGGLNEQFF. The chain links TRBV2 to TRBJ2-1, with 11 bases identical to TRBD2. Trimming at V came to 2 bases and at J to 7 bases, leaving 4 bases not matched to a gene. This CDR3 has 15 amino acids. Germline CDR1 and CDR2: SNHLY and FYNNEI.

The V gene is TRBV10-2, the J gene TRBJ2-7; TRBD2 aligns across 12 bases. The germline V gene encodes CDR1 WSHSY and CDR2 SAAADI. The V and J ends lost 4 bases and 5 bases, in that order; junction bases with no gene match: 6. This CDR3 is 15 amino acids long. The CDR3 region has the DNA TGCGCCAGCAGTGTCGGTCTAGCGGGGGGGAACGAGCAGTACTTC. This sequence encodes CASSVGLAGGNEQYF.

CDR3 bases: TGTGCCAGTAGTATTGGCGGGAGCGCGGCAGATACGCAGTATTTT. Translation: CASSIGGSAADTQYF. The chain links TRBV19 to TRBJ2-3, with 7 bases lining up with TRBD2. The CDR3 has 15 residues. The germline V gene has CDR1 LNHDA and CDR2 SQIVND (reference sequence). Germline trimming cut 3 bases from V and 4 bases from J; bases unmatched to any gene: 7.

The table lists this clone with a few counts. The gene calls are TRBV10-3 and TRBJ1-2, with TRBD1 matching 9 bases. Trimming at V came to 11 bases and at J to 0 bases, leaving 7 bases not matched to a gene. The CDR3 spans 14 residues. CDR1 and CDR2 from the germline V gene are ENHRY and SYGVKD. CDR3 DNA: TGTGCCGTTTGGGACAGGGAACCTAACTATGGCTACACCTTC. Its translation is CAVWDREPNYGYTF.

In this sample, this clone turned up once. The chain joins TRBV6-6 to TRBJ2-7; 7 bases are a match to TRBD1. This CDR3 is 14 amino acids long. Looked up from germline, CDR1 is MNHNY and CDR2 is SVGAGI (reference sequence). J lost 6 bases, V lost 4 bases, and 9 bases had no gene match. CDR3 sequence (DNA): TGTGCCAGCAGTTCAAGACAGGGCAGTGGCGAGCAGTACTTC. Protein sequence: CASSSRQGSGEQYF.

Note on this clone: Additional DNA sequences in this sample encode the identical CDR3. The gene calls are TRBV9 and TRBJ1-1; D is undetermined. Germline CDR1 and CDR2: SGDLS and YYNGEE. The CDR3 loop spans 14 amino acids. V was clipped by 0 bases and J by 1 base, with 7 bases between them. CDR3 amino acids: CASSVGGENTEAFF. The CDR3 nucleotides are TGTGCCAGCAGCGTAGGAGGTGAGAACACTGAAGCTTTCTTT.

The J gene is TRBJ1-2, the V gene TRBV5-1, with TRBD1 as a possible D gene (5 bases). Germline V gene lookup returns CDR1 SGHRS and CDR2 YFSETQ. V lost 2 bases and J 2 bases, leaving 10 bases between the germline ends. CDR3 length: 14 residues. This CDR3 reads CASSFNGGNYGYTF. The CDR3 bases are TGCGCCAGCAGCTTTAACGGGGGAAACTATGGCTACACCTTC. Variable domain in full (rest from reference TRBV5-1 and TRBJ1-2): KAGVTQTPRYLIKTRGQQVTLSCSPISGHRSVSWYQQTPGQGLQFLFEYFSETQRNKGNFPGRFSGRQFSNSRSEMNVSTLELGDSALYLCASSFNGGNYGYTFGSGTRLTVV.